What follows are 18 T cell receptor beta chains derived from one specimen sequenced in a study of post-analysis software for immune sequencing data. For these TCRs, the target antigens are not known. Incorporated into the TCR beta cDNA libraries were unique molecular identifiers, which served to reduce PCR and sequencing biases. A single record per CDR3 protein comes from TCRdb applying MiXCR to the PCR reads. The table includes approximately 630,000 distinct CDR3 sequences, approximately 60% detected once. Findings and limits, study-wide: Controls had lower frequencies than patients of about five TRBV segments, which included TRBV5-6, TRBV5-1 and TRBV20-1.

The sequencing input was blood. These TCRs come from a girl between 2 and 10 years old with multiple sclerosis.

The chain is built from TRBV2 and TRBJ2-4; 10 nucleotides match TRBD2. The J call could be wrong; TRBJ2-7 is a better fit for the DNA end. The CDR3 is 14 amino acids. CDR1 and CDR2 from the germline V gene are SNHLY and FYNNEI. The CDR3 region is CASTSERGGYEQYF. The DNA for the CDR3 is TGTGCCAGCACATCGGAGCGGGGGGGCTACGAGCAGTACTTC.

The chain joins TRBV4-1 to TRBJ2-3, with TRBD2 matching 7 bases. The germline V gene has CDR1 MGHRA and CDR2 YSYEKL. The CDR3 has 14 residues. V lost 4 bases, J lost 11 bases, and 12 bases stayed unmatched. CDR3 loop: CASSRDVTSDWQYF. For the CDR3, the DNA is TGCGCCAGCAGCCGAGATGTAACTAGCGACTGGCAGTATTTT.

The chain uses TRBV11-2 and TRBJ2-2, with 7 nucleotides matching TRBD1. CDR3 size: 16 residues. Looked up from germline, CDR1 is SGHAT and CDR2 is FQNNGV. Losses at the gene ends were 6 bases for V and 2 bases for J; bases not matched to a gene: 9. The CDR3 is CASRAAGTVNTGELFF. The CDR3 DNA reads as TGTGCCAGCAGGGCCGCCGGGACAGTTAACACCGGGGAGCTGTTTTTT.

Here the CDR3 reads CASSLIGIADQFF. CDR3 DNA sequence: TGTGCCAGCAGTTTAATCGGGATAGCGGATCAGTTCTTC. The chain recombines TRBV12-3 or TRBV12-4 with TRBJ2-1, with a tentative D call TRBD2 (6 bases). Between the trimmed V and J ends, which lost 2 bases and 13 bases, there was a span of 15 bases. The CDR3 is made up of 13 amino acids.

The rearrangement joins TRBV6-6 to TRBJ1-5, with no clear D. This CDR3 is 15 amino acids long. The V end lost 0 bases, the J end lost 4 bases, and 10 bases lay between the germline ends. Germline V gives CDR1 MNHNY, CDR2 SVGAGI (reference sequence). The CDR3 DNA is TGTGCCAGCAGTTACTCGACTCTCGTTAATCAGCCCCAGCATTTT. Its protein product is CASSYSTLVNQPQHF.

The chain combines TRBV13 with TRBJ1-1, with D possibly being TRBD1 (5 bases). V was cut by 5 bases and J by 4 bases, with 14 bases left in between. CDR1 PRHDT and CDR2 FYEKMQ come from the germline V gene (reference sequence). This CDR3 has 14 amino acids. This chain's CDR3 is CASSLDKRITEAFF. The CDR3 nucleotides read TGTGCCAGCAGCCTGGACAAACGGATCACTGAAGCTTTCTTT. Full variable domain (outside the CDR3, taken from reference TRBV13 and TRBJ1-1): AAGVIQSPRHLIKEKRETATLKCYPIPRHDTVYWYQQGPGQDPQFLISFYEKMQSDKGSIPDRFSAQQFSDYHSELNMSSLELGDSALYFCASSLDKRITEAFFGQGTRLTVV.

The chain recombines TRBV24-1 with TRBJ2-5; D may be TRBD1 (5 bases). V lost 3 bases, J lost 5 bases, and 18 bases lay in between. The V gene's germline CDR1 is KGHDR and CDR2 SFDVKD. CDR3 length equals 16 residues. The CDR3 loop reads CATSDHQVAGKETQYF. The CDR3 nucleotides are TGTGCCACCAGTGATCATCAGGTGGCAGGGAAGGAGACCCAGTACTTC.

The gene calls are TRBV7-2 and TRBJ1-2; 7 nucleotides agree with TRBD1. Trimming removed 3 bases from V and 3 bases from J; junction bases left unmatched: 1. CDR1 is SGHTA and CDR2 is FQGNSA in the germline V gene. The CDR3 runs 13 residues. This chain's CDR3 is CASSFQGDYGYTF. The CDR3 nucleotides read TGTGCCAGCAGCTTTCAGGGGGACTATGGCTACACCTTC.

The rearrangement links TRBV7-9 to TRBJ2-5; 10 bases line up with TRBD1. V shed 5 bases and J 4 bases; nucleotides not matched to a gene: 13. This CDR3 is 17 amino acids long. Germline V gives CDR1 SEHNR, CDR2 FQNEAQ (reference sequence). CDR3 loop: CASSPPGTGDYPETQYF. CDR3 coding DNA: TGTGCCAGCAGCCCTCCTGGGACAGGGGATTACCCAGAGACCCAGTACTTC.

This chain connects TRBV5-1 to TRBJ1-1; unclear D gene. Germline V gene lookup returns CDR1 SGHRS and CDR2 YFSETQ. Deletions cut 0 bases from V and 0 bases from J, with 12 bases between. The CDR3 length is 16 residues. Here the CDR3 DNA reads TGCGCCAGCAGCTTGGACCGGGCCTCCATGAACACTGAAGCTTTCTTT. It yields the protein CASSLDRASMNTEAFF.

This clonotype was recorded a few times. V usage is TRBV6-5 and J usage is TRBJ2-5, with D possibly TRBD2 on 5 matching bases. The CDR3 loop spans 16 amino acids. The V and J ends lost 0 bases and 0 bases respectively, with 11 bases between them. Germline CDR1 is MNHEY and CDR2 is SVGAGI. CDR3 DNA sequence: TGTGCCAGCAGTTACTCAGGCCTAGCCAACCAAGAGACCCAGTACTTC. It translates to CASSYSGLANQETQYF.

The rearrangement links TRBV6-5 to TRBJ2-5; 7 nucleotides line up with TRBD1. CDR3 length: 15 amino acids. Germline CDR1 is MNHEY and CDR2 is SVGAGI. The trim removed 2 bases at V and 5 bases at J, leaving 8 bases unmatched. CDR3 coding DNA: TGTGCCAGCAGTTACGGGGTAGGGGGCAGGGAGACCCAGTACTTC. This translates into CASSYGVGGRETQYF.

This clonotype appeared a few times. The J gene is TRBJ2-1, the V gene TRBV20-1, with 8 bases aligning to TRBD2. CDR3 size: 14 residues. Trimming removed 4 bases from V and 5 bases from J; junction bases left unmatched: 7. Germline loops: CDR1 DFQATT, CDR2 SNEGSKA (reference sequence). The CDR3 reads CSAMSLAGNNEQFF. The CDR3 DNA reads TGCAGTGCTATGAGCTTAGCGGGGAACAATGAGCAGTTCTTC.

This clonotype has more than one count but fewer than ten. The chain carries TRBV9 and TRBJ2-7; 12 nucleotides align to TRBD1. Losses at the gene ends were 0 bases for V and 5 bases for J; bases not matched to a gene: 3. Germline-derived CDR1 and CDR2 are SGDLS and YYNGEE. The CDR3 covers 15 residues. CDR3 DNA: TGTGCCAGCAGCGTAGAGGGACAGGGGGCCCACGAGCAGTACTTC. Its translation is CASSVEGQGAHEQYF.

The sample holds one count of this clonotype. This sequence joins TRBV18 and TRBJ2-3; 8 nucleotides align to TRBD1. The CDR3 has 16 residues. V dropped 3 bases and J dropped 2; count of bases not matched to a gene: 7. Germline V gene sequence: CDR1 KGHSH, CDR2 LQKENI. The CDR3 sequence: CASSPQDRASTDTQYF. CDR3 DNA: TGTGCCAGCTCACCTCAGGACAGGGCGTCCACAGATACGCAGTATTTT.

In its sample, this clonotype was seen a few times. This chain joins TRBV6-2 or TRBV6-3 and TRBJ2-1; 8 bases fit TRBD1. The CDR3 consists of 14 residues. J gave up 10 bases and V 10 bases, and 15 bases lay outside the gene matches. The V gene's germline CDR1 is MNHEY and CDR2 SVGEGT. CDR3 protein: CATVQGVNSGEQFF. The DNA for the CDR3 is TGTGCCACCGTACAGGGGGTCAATTCGGGAGAGCAGTTCTTC.

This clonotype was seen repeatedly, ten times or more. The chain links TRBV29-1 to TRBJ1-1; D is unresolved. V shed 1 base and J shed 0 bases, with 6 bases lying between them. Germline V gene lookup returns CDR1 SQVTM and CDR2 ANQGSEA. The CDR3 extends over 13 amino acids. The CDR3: CSVEGRMNTEAFF. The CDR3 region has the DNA TGCAGCGTTGAAGGACGGATGAACACTGAAGCTTTCTTT. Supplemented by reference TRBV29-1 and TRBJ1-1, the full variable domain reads SAVISQKPSRDICQRGTSLTIQCQVDSQVTMMFWYRQQPGQSLTLIATANQGSEATYESGFVIDKFPISRPNLTFSTLTVSNMSPEDSSIYLCSVEGRMNTEAFFGQGTRLTVV.

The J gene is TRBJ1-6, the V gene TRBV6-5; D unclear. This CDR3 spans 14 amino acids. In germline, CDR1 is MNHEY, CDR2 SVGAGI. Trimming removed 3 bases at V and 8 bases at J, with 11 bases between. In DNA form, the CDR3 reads TGTGCCAGCAGTTATATGGGGTTGGATTCACCCCTCCACTTT. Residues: CASSYMGLDSPLHF.